The entry below gives a single TCR beta chain sequence along with its context. Its antigen is unidentified. This CDR3 contains 15 residues. In germline, CDR1 is SEHNR, CDR2 FQNEAQ (reference sequence). After removal of 4 bases from V and 5 bases from J, the junction contained 9 bases not matched to a gene. Peripheral blood genomic DNA, not sorted cells or RNA, was the template. This specimen comes from a study of T cell repertoires in aging, cancer and after chemotherapy. Study-wide findings and caveats: Compared with age-matched healthy donors, untreated hematological or solid cancer patients showed higher blood TCR clonality. In hematological cancer patients, infiltrated lymphoid organs may have impaired thymic emigration or peripheral T cell expansion.

Rearranged V-D-J TRB sequences were amplified with a mixed TRB-A/B primer pool. TCRdb re-derived calls from the multiplex PCR reads in MiXCR, one entry per CDR3 protein. The sample shows over 5,500 distinct CDR3 sequences, 32% of them seen only once. The sequenced sample consisted of blood. The clonotype originates from a human donor with a blood cancer. This rearrangement joins TRBV7-9 to TRBJ2-7; 9 bases are shared with TRBD1. CDR3 bases: TGTGCCAGCAGCTCCCCCAGGACAGGGGACCACGAGCAGTACTTC. Translated: CASSSPRTGDHEQYF. Drawing the rest from reference TRBV7-9 and TRBJ2-7, the complete variable domain is DTGVSQNPRHKITKRGQNVTFRCDPISEHNRLYWYRQTLGQGPEFLTYFQNEAQLEKSRLLSDRFSAERPKGSFSTLEIQRTEQGDSAMYLCASSSPRTGDHEQYFGPGTRLTVT.